Following are 10 T cell receptor beta chains from one sample sequenced in a study of glioma-infiltrating T cells. The iRepertoire nested amplicon-rescue multiplex PCR amplified TCR alpha and beta CDR3s from RNA. Each CDR3 protein gets one entry after TCRdb re-called the multiplex PCR reads with MiXCR. The table includes around 99,000 distinct CDR3 sequences, less than 30% detected once. Source material: glioma tissue, nonneoplastic brain tissue, or PBMCs (not recorded which). The receptors shown here come from a human donor with low-grade glioma or glioblastoma, undergoing nonglioma brain surgery, or in good health (not recorded which).

This clonotype has a count of ten or more. This rearrangement joins TRBV20-1 to TRBJ2-2, with D tentatively TRBD2 (5 bases). The CDR3 length is 14 residues. Germline values: CDR1 DFQATT, CDR2 SNEGSKA (reference sequence). Trimming took 2 bases from V and 2 from J, leaving 9 bases between them. The CDR3 is CSARPGTNTGELFF. As DNA, the CDR3 is TGCAGTGCTAGACCGGGAACCAACACCGGGGAGCTGTTTTTT.

The V call is TRBV20-1, the J call TRBJ2-5; perhaps TRBD1 as D (6 bases). Trimming cost V 6 bases and J 6 bases, with 23 bases left between them. Germline assignment: CDR1 DFQATT and CDR2 SNEGSKA (reference sequence). There are 15 residues in the CDR3. The CDR3 sequence: CSAVSGAGATKTQYF. As DNA, the CDR3 is TGCAGTGCAGTCTCAGGGGCAGGGGCTACGAAGACCCAGTACTTC.

This clonotype was detected ten times or more. This chain joins TRBV29-1 and TRBJ1-2; TRBD1 is a possible D gene (6 bases). Deletions cut 0 bases from V and 4 bases from J, with 15 bases between. CDR1 is SQVTM and CDR2 is ANQGSEA in the germline V gene. The CDR3 is made up of 15 amino acids. CDR3 bases: TGCAGCGTTGAAGACTGGACAGAAAGCAGCTATGGCTACACCTTC. It translates to CSVEDWTESSYGYTF.

Turning to this clonotype: This sequence may be a read error, since a much larger clone differs from it by one base. The V call is TRBV19, the J call TRBJ1-1, with unresolved D. CDR1 LNHDA and CDR2 SQIVND come from the germline V gene (reference sequence). This CDR3 contains 15 residues. DNA of the CDR3: TGTGCCAGTAGTATAGGGGCCAGCTCGAACACTAAAGCTTTCTTT. Protein: CASSIGASSNTKAFF.

This clonotype was picked up many times. The chain couples TRBV10-2 to TRBJ1-1; D gene unclear. Looked up from germline, CDR1 is WSHSY and CDR2 is SAAADI. The CDR3 is 12 residues long. V was trimmed by 2 bases and J by 3 bases, leaving 4 bases between them. This CDR3 reads CASSEGYTEAFF. In DNA form, the CDR3 reads TGCGCCAGCAGTGAGGGCTACACTGAAGCTTTCTTT.

The V gene is TRBV7-3, the J gene TRBJ2-5; D not resolved. Trimming took off 5 bases at V and 4 bases at J, with 14 bases between the two ends. The CDR3 has 14 residues. Germline CDR1 is SGHTA and CDR2 is FQGTGA. The CDR3 sequence is CASSLHPGGETQYF. The CDR3 DNA sequence: TGTGCCAGCAGCCTGCATCCGGGTGGAGAGACCCAGTACTTC.

A note on this clonotype: A much larger clone differs by one base, so this may be a read error. This rearrangement joins TRBV7-9 to TRBJ2-5; D remains ambiguous. The DNA end favors TRBJ2-7, so the J call may be wrong. CDR1 and CDR2 (germline): SEHNR, FQNEAQ (reference sequence). This CDR3 comprises 14 residues. CDR3 coding DNA: TGTGCCAGCAGCGCCGAACTATGGAGCTTCGAGCAGTACTTC. This translates into CASSAELWSFEQYF.

About this clonotype: A read error may account for a junction end that differs from germline. The rearrangement joins TRBV7-9 to TRBJ2-5; 7 bases are a match to TRBD1. There are 16 residues in the CDR3. Per germline, CDR1 SEHNR and CDR2 FQNEAQ (reference sequence). Here the CDR3 reads CASSLVGTDSQETKYF. The DNA for the CDR3 is TGTGCCAGCAGCTTAGTAGGGACAGACTCGCAAGAGACCAAGTACTTC.

This clonotype has ten or more counts. The chain combines TRBV7-2 with TRBJ2-7, with unresolved D. V lost 3 bases to trimming and J lost 8 bases, with 14 bases between them. Germline CDR1 is SGHTA and CDR2 is FQGNSA. The CDR3 extends over 13 amino acids. CDR3 loop: CASSFDPLAQQYF. Here the CDR3 DNA reads TGTGCCAGCAGCTTTGACCCCCTCGCCCAGCAGTACTTC.

About this clonotype itself: In this CDR3 the conserved last residue, phenylalanine or tryptophan, is missing, so a read error is likely. V usage is TRBV28 and J usage is TRBJ2-1; TRBD1 matches at 8 bases. Germline V gene data show CDR1 as MDHEN and CDR2 as SYDVKM. The CDR3 covers 15 residues. The J segment lost 4 bases and the V segment lost 8 bases, leaving 10 bases of the junction unmatched. The CDR3 region has the DNA TGTGCCAGCGGGGTGGACAGGGTTACTTACAATGAGCAGTTCCTC. Translated: CASGVDRVTYNEQFL.